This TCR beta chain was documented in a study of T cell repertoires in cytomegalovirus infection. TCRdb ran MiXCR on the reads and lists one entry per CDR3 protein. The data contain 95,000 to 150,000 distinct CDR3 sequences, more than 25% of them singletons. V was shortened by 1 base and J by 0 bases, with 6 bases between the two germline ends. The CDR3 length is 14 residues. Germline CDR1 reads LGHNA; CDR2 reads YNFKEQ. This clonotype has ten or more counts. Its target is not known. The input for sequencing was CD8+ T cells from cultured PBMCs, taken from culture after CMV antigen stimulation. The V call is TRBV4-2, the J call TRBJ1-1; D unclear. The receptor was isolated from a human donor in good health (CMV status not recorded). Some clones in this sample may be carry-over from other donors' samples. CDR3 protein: CASSQGLMNTEAFF. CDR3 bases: TGTGCCAGCAGCCAAGGACTGATGAACACTGAAGCTTTCTTT.